This TCR beta chain was identified in a study of beta chain features in type 1 diabetes (dated by TCRdb to 2016 to 2018). Background on the whole study: No differences in mean age, gender distribution, total cell number or subset yield were found between patients and healthy donors. A total of approximately 100 million sorted cells were examined across all samples, and the number of cells per subset was strongly correlated with RNA yield. The study compared TCRB repertoires of sorted circulating CD4+ T cell subsets between recently diagnosed type 1 diabetes patients and matched healthy donors. Naive and central memory subsets were obtained from all 30 or so donors, but regulatory and stem cell-like memory subsets were isolated from only 8 patients and about 8 healthy donors. What the work shows at the level of the full study, not this receptor alone: Because small numbers of individuals were included in the HLA sub-analyses, any influence of HLA type on TCRB rearrangement was left unresolved. Shorter templates might have been favored by PCR, but patient and control samples were amplified and corrected together, so both groups would have been affected equally by any skew. At VDJ recombination sites, type 1 diabetes patients had fewer insertions and more deleted nucleotides, which implies abnormalities in thymic rearrangement. In all four CD4+ subsets, TCRB CDR3 length was moderately but significantly shorter in type 1 diabetes patients. Because cDNA was sequenced instead of genomic DNA, highly expressing activated cells could be over-represented, though the groups showed no difference in activation or CD3 levels. Naive, central memory and regulatory TCRB repertoires appeared to be more alike among patients than among healthy donors.

The entire amount of isolated RNA was reverse transcribed using the High Capacity cDNA Reverse Transcription Kit, so the sequenced TCRB transcripts were expressed ones. Deep immunoSEQ sequencing was performed on naive, central memory and regulatory T cell samples, with an average of around 3.4 million total reads per sample. Sorted cells were lysed in RLT buffer, and RNA was extracted using DNase-treated RNeasy Micro or Mini kits according to cell number. Each cell subset was processed on its own to prevent cross-contamination, while patient and healthy donor samples were processed together. The immunoSEQ multiplex PCR was used to amplify TCRB sequences from cDNA, generating 87-bp fragments that spanned the CDR3 region. Amplicons were sequenced on the Illumina HiSeq platform. In the paper's pipeline: PCR bias was corrected computationally using synthetic template baselines, and reads within Hamming distance 2 were collapsed, with unmergeable singletons discarded. Reads were aligned against IMGT so that V, D and J genes, CDR3 length and insertions or deletions at six rearrangement sites could be assigned. Within each subset, clonotype counts were normalized to sorted cell number, after which true diversity and Gini coefficients were computed with the tcR R package. Repertoire sharing was quantified using the overlap coefficient calculated on TCRB nucleotide sequences. Here the immuneACCESS table is served through TCRdb, limited to in-frame sequences with V and J called. Missing clones are a known gap in these copies; in checked studies unresolved V genes cover under half, and the rest lacks a known reason. V, J and clone size were drawn from that table, and D and trimming were deduced from the DNA. For this sample there are a few hundred thousand clones; roughly 9.8% appear just once. Approximately 0.6% of the sample comes from the top ten.

Notes on this clone: This clone's antigen is unknown. It has no much larger one-base neighbor in the sample; base qualities were not kept.

The junction shows trimming of 2 bases on V and 7 bases on J, plus 8 bases between the germline ends. The CDR1 and CDR2 encoded by the germline V gene are SGHVS and FQNEAQ. The CDR3 spans 12 residues, from the cysteine through the phenylalanine. Of the read, only the CDR3 DNA is kept; its 36 bases are in frame from base 1. From each donor, a single peripheral blood sample of about 100 mL on average was drawn into heparinised tubes. Naive, central memory, regulatory and stem cell-like memory CD4+ T cells were sorted on a BD FACSAria II using a panel including CD45RO, CCR7, CD25, CD127, CD95 and CD27. Purity was above 95% for every sorted population. PBMCs were isolated right away by Lymphoprep density gradient centrifugation and were stained directly, without culture. To minimize batch effects, samples were stained and sorted in pairs, one healthy donor with one patient per experiment.

The rearrangement combines TRBV7-8 with TRBJ1-2, with the D gene not clear enough to name. This receptor was identified in a young man with type 1 diabetes. The specimen sequenced was central memory CD4+ T cells from blood. The DNA sequence is given as TGTGCCAGCAGCTTAATCAGGATTGGCTACACCTTC. It codes for CASSLIRIGYTF.